These 8 T cell receptor beta chains came from one sample sequenced in a study of chemoradiotherapy in HPV16-positive cancers. Sequencing used immunoSEQ multiplex PCR; TCRdb keeps in-frame clones, though not all of them. The repertoire includes just under 2,000 clones, 90% of them detected once, and around 9% sits in the top ten. The starting material was tumor tissue, obtained from a patient who underwent chemoradiotherapy. Receptor source: a human donor with HPV-associated anogenital cancer.

This chain connects TRBV7-2 to TRBJ2-7; D remains ambiguous. The CDR3 runs 14 residues. The V gene lost 3 bases and the J gene lost 1 base, with 10 bases spanning the gap. Looked up from germline, CDR1 is SGHTA and CDR2 is FQGNSA. The CDR3 DNA reads TGTGCCAGCAGCTTGGTGGCTTCTTCCTACGAGCAGTACTTC. Encoded protein: CASSLVASSYEQYF.

The chain carries TRBV11-3 and TRBJ2-2, with no clear D. This CDR3 region has 16 residues. Between the trimmed V and J ends, which lost 3 bases and 0 bases, there was a span of 11 bases. CDR1 is SGHNT and CDR2 is YENEEA in the germline V gene. CDR3 bases: TGTGCCAGCAGCTTTGGAAGGCCCCCGAACACCGGGGAGCTGTTTTTT. Translated, it gives CASSFGRPPNTGELFF.

The rearrangement links TRBV7-8 to TRBJ1-5; the match to TRBD1 covers 9 bases. Germline lookup yields CDR1 SGHVS and CDR2 FQNEAQ. The ends lost 4 bases at V and 4 bases at J; junction bases unmatched: 2. The CDR3 length is 14 residues. The CDR3 loop reads CASSSGTGNQPQHF. In nucleotides, the CDR3 is TGTGCCAGCAGCTCCGGGACAGGGAATCAGCCCCAGCATTTT.

The rearrangement uses TRBV11-3 and TRBJ2-5, with TRBD2 identical over 8 bases. CDR1 and CDR2 from the germline V gene are SGHNT and YENEEA. This CDR3 has 15 amino acids. Trimming removed 5 bases from V and 5 bases from J; junction bases left unmatched: 10. CDR3 sequence reads: CASSLGTRTAETQYF. CDR3 nucleotides: TGTGCCAGCAGCCTAGGGACTAGAACGGCGGAGACCCAGTACTTC.

V usage is TRBV5-1 and J usage is TRBJ2-3; D not resolved. CDR3 length: 11 residues. CDR1 and CDR2 from the germline V gene are SGHRS and YFSETQ. The V end lost 6 bases, the J end lost 2 bases, and 4 bases lay between the germline ends. The CDR3 sequence is CASTNTDTQYF. The CDR3 DNA follows: TGCGCCAGCACCAACACAGATACGCAGTATTTT. Together with reference TRBV5-1 and TRBJ2-3, the CDR3 gives the full variable domain: KAGVTQTPRYLIKTRGQQVTLSCSPISGHRSVSWYQQTPGQGLQFLFEYFSETQRNKGNFPGRFSGRQFSNSRSEMNVSTLELGDSALYLCASTNTDTQYFGPGTRLTVL.

J is TRBJ1-2 and V is TRBV19, with D unclear. Germline assignment: CDR1 LNHDA and CDR2 SQIVND (reference sequence). V lost 5 bases, J lost 7 bases, and 8 bases lay in between. The CDR3 contains 11 residues. In nucleotides, the CDR3 is TGTGCCAGTAGTGCTGAACGTGGCTACACCTTC. Translated: CASSAERGYTF.

The chain combines TRBV10-2 with TRBJ2-1, with unresolved D. Between the trimmed V and J ends, which lost 2 bases and 6 bases, there was a span of 11 bases. The germline CDR1 and CDR2 sequences are WSHSY and SAAADI. This CDR3 is built from 14 residues. This CDR3 reads CASSEGRSGNEQFF. The DNA of the CDR3 is TGCGCCAGCAGTGAGGGTCGATCCGGCAATGAGCAGTTCTTC.

The V and J genes are TRBV19 and TRBJ2-7; possibly TRBD2 for D (5 bases). Germline CDR1 and CDR2: LNHDA and SQIVND (reference sequence). This CDR3 spans 11 amino acids. The germline V and J ends were trimmed by 3 bases and 5 bases, with 5 bases remaining between them. The CDR3 bases are TGTGCCAGTAGTATTAGCGACGAGCAGTACTTC. This codes for CASSISDEQYF.